Each of the 21 T cell receptor beta chains below was sequenced from the same sample in a study of cytomegalovirus exposure and HLA in healthy donors. The study ran its PCR with 60 Vbeta and 13 Jbeta primers. The table came from immunoSEQ multiplex PCR; TCRdb's copy has only in-frame clones and leaves some out. Here the sample spans fewer than 200,000 clones, more than 80% being singletons. The sequencing sample was made of PBMCs. These TCRs come from a woman in her late teens or twenties in good health and CMV-seronegative.

The gene calls are TRBV30 and TRBJ2-3; 13 bases align to TRBD2. Germline CDR1 reads GTSNPN; CDR2 reads SVGIG (reference sequence). V shed 4 bases and J 4 bases; nucleotides not matched to a gene: 11. This CDR3 region has 17 residues. The CDR3 coding sequence is TGTGCCTGGATCGGCACTAGCGGGAGGGCCGTGCCAGATACGCAGTATTTT. It is translated as CAWIGTSGRAVPDTQYF.

The chain combines TRBV5-6 with TRBJ2-7; 7 nucleotides line up with TRBD1. This CDR3 spans 13 amino acids. CDR1 SGHDT and CDR2 YYEEEE come from the germline V gene. V was clipped by 0 bases and J by 9 bases; unmatched bases: 6. CDR3 in amino acids: CASSLAYGDRQYF. CDR3 in DNA: TGTGCCAGCAGCTTGGCCTATGGGGACAGGCAGTACTTC.

V and J are TRBV10-2 and TRBJ1-3; no clear D gene. V lost 6 bases and J lost 0, with 12 bases in between. CDR1 is WSHSY, CDR2 SAAADI, per germline. This CDR3 has 15 amino acids. The CDR3 nucleotides read TGCGCCAGCAGGAGGTCGGATAACTCTGGAAACACCATATATTTT. Translating it yields CASRRSDNSGNTIYF.

The genes are TRBV5-4 and TRBJ2-5, with 12 bases lining up with TRBD2. J lost 3 bases, V lost 4 bases, and 7 bases had no gene match. The length of the CDR3 is 16 residues. Germline V gene lookup returns CDR1 SGHNT and CDR2 YYREEE (reference sequence). CDR3 in DNA: TGTGCCAGCAGCCCCCGGACTAGCGGGACGAAAGAGACCCAGTACTTC. Residues: CASSPRTSGTKETQYF.

This clone was picked up one time. V gene TRBV4-3 combines with J gene TRBJ2-5; 7 bases map to TRBD2. TRBJ2-7 matches the DNA end more closely, so the J call is doubtful. CDR1 and CDR2 (germline): LGHNA, YSLEER. The CDR3 extends over 15 amino acids. For the CDR3, the DNA is TGCGCCAGCAGCCAAGATCTTCCGGGAGGAAACGAGCAGTACTTC. Translation: CASSQDLPGGNEQYF.

The chain recombines TRBV7-6 with TRBJ1-1; D unresolved. CDR3 size: 13 residues. The V gene's germline CDR1 is SGHVS and CDR2 FNYEAQ. With 0 bases removed from V and 3 bases from J, the gap between germline ends came to 5 bases. The CDR3 DNA sequence: TGTGCCAGCAGCTTAGCGCAGTACACTGAAGCTTTCTTT. Amino acid sequence: CASSLAQYTEAFF.

The chain links TRBV4-2 to TRBJ1-4; a weak D match, TRBD1 (5 bases). The CDR3 runs 17 residues. Deletions cut 5 bases from V and 4 bases from J, with 20 bases between. Germline assignment: CDR1 LGHNA and CDR2 YNFKEQ. CDR3 coding DNA: TGTGCCAGCAGCTATAACCTCCAGCGGGGGATTAATGAAAAACTGTTTTTT. Translating it yields CASSYNLQRGINEKLFF.

The V and J genes are TRBV19 and TRBJ1-2, with a possible D match to TRBD1 (6 bases). Per the germline V gene, CDR1 is LNHDA and CDR2 is SQIVND (reference sequence). The germline V and J ends were trimmed by 7 bases and 4 bases, with 13 bases remaining between them. CDR3 length: 13 amino acids. This CDR3 reads CASTKGQGYGYTF. Here the CDR3 DNA reads TGTGCCAGTACCAAGGGACAAGGCTATGGCTACACCTTC.

This chain connects TRBV7-2 to TRBJ2-3; D unresolved. The germline CDR1 and CDR2 sequences are SGHTA and FQGNSA. The CDR3 covers 11 residues. The ends were cut back, 1 base at V and 8 bases at J, with 4 bases in the middle. The CDR3 sequence is CASSLDGTQYF. The CDR3 nucleotides read TGTGCCAGCAGCTTAGACGGTACGCAGTATTTT.

This chain connects TRBV30 to TRBJ1-5, with D possibly TRBD1 on 5 matching bases. The CDR3 contains 15 residues. Germline V gene sequence: CDR1 GTSNPN, CDR2 SVGIG (reference sequence). V lost 2 bases to trimming and J lost 0 bases, with 11 bases between them. The CDR3 region is CAWSRGGYSNQPQHF. The CDR3 nucleotides read TGTGCCTGGAGTAGGGGAGGGTATAGCAATCAGCCCCAGCATTTT.

This clone was detected once. V is TRBV7-9 and J is TRBJ2-1; possible D gene TRBD2, 6 bases. The CDR3 loop spans 17 amino acids. Germline V lookup: CDR1 SEHNR, CDR2 FQNEAQ (reference sequence). Trimming pared 3 bases from V and 5 bases from J, leaving 20 bases between. CDR3 sequence: CASSLFPGEDFHNEQFF. In nucleotides, the CDR3 is TGTGCCAGCAGCTTGTTTCCTGGGGAGGATTTTCACAATGAGCAGTTCTTC.

Worth noting for this clone: The junction differs from germline at one of its ends, possibly a read error. The rearrangement links TRBV7-2 to TRBJ2-2; 7 bases are a match to TRBD2. This CDR3 is built from 16 residues. The germline gives CDR1 SGHTA, CDR2 FQGNSA. The chain's CDR3 is CASNGAGSKNAGELFF. CDR3 DNA sequence: TGTGCCAGCAACGGAGCGGGATCAAAGAACGCCGGGGAGCTGTTTTTT.

The chain uses TRBV2 and TRBJ2-2, with D tentatively TRBD1 (5 bases). Between the trimmed V and J ends, which lost 2 bases and 7 bases, there was a span of 14 bases. This CDR3 contains 15 residues. Germline-derived CDR1 and CDR2 are SNHLY and FYNNEI. The CDR3 sequence: CASSEYGRVGGELFF. The DNA of the CDR3 is TGTGCCAGCAGTGAATATGGCAGGGTGGGCGGGGAGCTGTTTTTT.

In the case of this clone: The sample has other DNA sequences that encode this CDR3 too. The chain uses TRBV19 and TRBJ1-5, with D unresolved. Per germline, CDR1 LNHDA and CDR2 SQIVND (reference sequence). Trimming stripped 4 bases from V and 10 bases from J, with 14 bases between. The CDR3 contains 13 residues. The CDR3 DNA sequence: TGTGCCAGTAGTACTCTCAACCGGTCTCCCCAGCATTTT. It yields the protein CASSTLNRSPQHF.

The chain carries TRBV19 and TRBJ2-2; the match to TRBD1 covers 7 bases. Unmatched junction bases numbered 10, after V lost 5 bases and J lost 1 base. The CDR3 spans 17 residues. Germline-derived CDR1 and CDR2 are LNHDA and SQIVND (reference sequence). DNA of the CDR3: TGTGCCAGTAGTCTTTACACCGGGACAGAGAACACCGGGGAGCTGTTTTTT. It translates to CASSLYTGTENTGELFF.

This clone was seen a few times. V is TRBV6-6 and J is TRBJ1-4; 8 bases match TRBD1. The trim removed 10 bases at V and 5 bases at J, leaving 6 bases unmatched. Germline-derived CDR1 and CDR2 are MNHNY and SVGAGI (reference sequence). The CDR3 has 13 amino acids. The CDR3 DNA sequence: TGTGCCACCCGGGACAGGACCAATGAAAAACTGTTTTTT. Residues: CATRDRTNEKLFF.

The sample holds a few counts of this clone. The J gene is TRBJ2-3, the V gene TRBV18; 8 bases line up with TRBD2. CDR3 length equals 17 residues. V lost 2 bases to trimming and J lost 3 bases; unmatched junction nucleotides: 10. Germline-derived CDR1 and CDR2 are KGHSH and LQKENI. CDR3 sequence reads: CASSPVPESGRTDTQYF. The CDR3, as DNA: TGTGCCAGCTCACCAGTTCCAGAAAGCGGGAGAACAGATACGCAGTATTTT.

This clone was found a few times. This chain connects TRBV7-9 to TRBJ2-5, with 9 bases aligning to TRBD2. The tail of the sequence fits TRBJ2-7 better, so the J call may be wrong. Germline CDR1 SEHNR, CDR2 FQNEAQ (reference sequence). This CDR3 is built from 19 residues. Here the CDR3 DNA reads TGTGCCAGCAGCTTAGACAGAAGCGGGAGGACTTTCCAATCCTACGAGCAGTACTTC. This gives the protein CASSLDRSGRTFQSYEQYF.

J is TRBJ1-1 and V is TRBV10-3; TRBD1 matches 9 bases. This CDR3 has 16 amino acids. The germline gives CDR1 ENHRY, CDR2 SYGVKD. J was trimmed by 1 base and V by 3 bases; bases with no gene match: 6. CDR3 sequence (DNA): TGTGCCATCAGTGATTTAACAGGGGGCCGGAACACTGAAGCTTTCTTT. This gives the protein CAISDLTGGRNTEAFF.

The V gene is TRBV7-6, the J gene TRBJ2-1, with 10 bases fitting TRBD2. This CDR3 has 14 residues. Germline V gene data show CDR1 as SGHVS and CDR2 as FNYEAQ. Losses at the gene ends were 6 bases for V and 3 bases for J; bases not matched to a gene: 2. The CDR3 region is CASSSSGGYNEQFF. CDR3 bases: TGTGCCAGCAGTTCTAGCGGGGGCTACAATGAGCAGTTCTTC.

The chain combines TRBV5-1 with TRBJ2-7, with a weak D call TRBD2 (6 bases). Germline V CDR1 and CDR2: SGHRS, YFSETQ. V was pared by 4 bases and J by 6 bases, with 11 bases between. The CDR3 spans 12 residues. CDR3 nucleotide sequence: TGCGCCAGCAGCCCTTTGGGAGGCGAGCAGTACTTC. Translated: CASSPLGGEQYF.